One and the same sample provided the 17 T cell receptor beta chains below, sequenced in a study of cytomegalovirus exposure and HLA in healthy donors. With 60 Vbeta and 13 Jbeta primers, the PCR was carried out. Measured with immunoSEQ multiplex PCR; TCRdb has only the in-frame clones, and not every one. The sample gives about 150,000 clones, approximately 74% of which show up once; approximately 2.3% is in the top ten. The specimen sequenced was PBMCs. Receptors originate from a man under 40 in good health and CMV-seronegative.

The genes are TRBV6-5 and TRBJ1-1; TRBD1 aligns across 8 bases. With 6 bases clipped from V and 4 bases from J, the junction kept 10 bases outside the gene matches. Germline lookup yields CDR1 MNHEY and CDR2 SVGAGI. This CDR3 spans 15 amino acids. CDR3 region: CASSRIPGQATEAFF. The DNA of the CDR3 is TGTGCCAGCAGCCGTATTCCGGGACAGGCCACTGAAGCTTTCTTT.

Note on this clone: The sample has other DNA sequences that encode this CDR3 too. The J gene is TRBJ2-3, the V gene TRBV7-2, with D hard to call. The CDR3 contains 14 residues. V was trimmed by 5 bases and J by 0 bases, leaving 9 bases between them. Germline V CDR1 and CDR2: SGHTA, FQGNSA. In DNA, the CDR3 is TGTGCCAGCAGCCCTCGACTGAGCACAGATACGCAGTATTTT. This encodes CASSPRLSTDTQYF.

The chain has TRBV13 and TRBJ2-3; 15 bases map to TRBD2. The CDR3 sequence is 18 residues long. CDR1 PRHDT and CDR2 FYEKMQ come from the germline V gene (reference sequence). V lost 4 bases, J lost 1 base, and 6 bases stayed unmatched. The CDR3 here is CASSSGLAGGLGTDTQYF. Written as DNA, the CDR3 is TGTGCCAGCAGCTCCGGACTAGCGGGGGGGCTGGGCACAGATACGCAGTATTTT.

The chain uses TRBV9 and TRBJ2-2, with 10 bases that match TRBD2. The CDR3 consists of 15 residues. Germline-derived CDR1 and CDR2 are SGDLS and YYNGEE. The trim removed 3 bases at V and 1 base at J, leaving 0 bases unmatched. The DNA for the CDR3 is TGTGCCAGCAGCGCTAGCGGGGGGAACACCGGGGAGCTGTTTTTT. This codes for CASSASGGNTGELFF.

This clone has a single count. The chain carries TRBV13 and TRBJ2-5; 9 nucleotides match TRBD1. Trimming cost V 5 bases and J 3 bases; bases outside gene matches: 1. Looked up from germline, CDR1 is PRHDT and CDR2 is FYEKMQ (reference sequence). CDR3 size: 13 residues. CDR3 bases: TGTGCCAGCAGCCGGACAGGGGAAGAGACCCAGTACTTC. Protein sequence: CASSRTGEETQYF.

About this clone: At the DNA level, this CDR3 is encoded by other sequences in the same sample as well. In DNA form, the CDR3 reads TGTGCCAGCAGCTTAGGGACAGGGGGCGACGAGCAGTACTTC. It encodes CASSLGTGGDEQYF. The chain employs TRBV11-3 and TRBJ2-7; TRBD1 agrees at 11 bases. The CDR3 has 14 residues. Germline-derived CDR1 and CDR2 are SGHNT and YENEEA. After removal of 1 base from V and 5 bases from J, the junction contained 1 base not matched to a gene.

As DNA, the CDR3 is TGTGCCAGCAGCCTACCCGGGACAGGGGTGAGGAATGAGCAGTTCTTC. Amino acids: CASSLPGTGVRNEQFF. The chain recombines TRBV5-4 with TRBJ2-1; TRBD1 matches 10 bases. The CDR3 sequence is 16 residues long. Germline lookup yields CDR1 SGHNT and CDR2 YYREEE (reference sequence). The junction had 11 bases not matched to a gene; V was cut back by 4 bases and J by 7 bases.

The CDR3 is CASSLESSSYEQYF. In nucleotides, the CDR3 is TGTGCCAGCAGCCTCGAATCGAGCTCCTACGAGCAGTACTTC. The V gene is TRBV4-2, the J gene TRBJ2-7, with D hard to call. The CDR3 contains 14 residues. V lost 4 bases and J 0 bases, leaving 10 bases between the germline ends. Germline CDR1 reads LGHNA; CDR2 reads YNFKEQ.

This chain connects TRBV27 to TRBJ1-2; a weak D match, TRBD1 (6 bases). The germline CDR1 and CDR2 sequences are MNHEY and SMNVEV (reference sequence). Between the trimmed V and J ends, which lost 5 bases and 3 bases, there was a span of 25 bases. The CDR3 has 18 amino acids. The CDR3 DNA follows: TGTGCCAGCAGTCCAACACCCTTTAGAGGGGGAGGGGACTATGGCTACACCTTC. Residues: CASSPTPFRGGGDYGYTF.

V and J are TRBV28 and TRBJ1-6; D unresolved. Germline V gene data show CDR1 as MDHEN and CDR2 as SYDVKM. With 8 bases removed from V and 6 bases from J, the gap between germline ends came to 17 bases. This CDR3 spans 15 amino acids. CDR3 coding DNA: TGTGCCAGCTCCGCCCGAGTAGGAGCTAATTCACCCCTCCACTTT. Encoded protein: CASSARVGANSPLHF.

The chain employs TRBV27 and TRBJ2-1; D is possibly TRBD1 (5 bases). The V end lost 0 bases, the J end lost 9 bases, and 12 bases lay between the germline ends. The CDR3 totals 14 residues. The germline V gene has CDR1 MNHEY and CDR2 SMNVEV (reference sequence). The CDR3 nucleotides read TGTGCCAGCAGTTTATCAGGCCATGGGGCTGAGCAGTTCTTC. Translation: CASSLSGHGAEQFF.

This rearrangement joins TRBV6-6 to TRBJ2-7; a weak D match, TRBD1 (6 bases). Germline V gives CDR1 MNHNY, CDR2 SVGAGI (reference sequence). The CDR3 is 15 amino acids. The germline V and J ends were trimmed by 6 bases and 5 bases, with 20 bases remaining between them. The DNA of the CDR3 is TGTGCCAGCAGCTCACCACCGACAGGAGAAGACGAGCAGTACTTC. This codes for CASSSPPTGEDEQYF.

V gene TRBV27 combines with J gene TRBJ1-2; possibly TRBD1 for D (6 bases). V was cut by 5 bases and J by 1 base, with 14 bases left in between. The CDR3 is made up of 15 amino acids. Germline V gene lookup returns CDR1 MNHEY and CDR2 SMNVEV (reference sequence). CDR3 loop: CASSTIGTNNYGYTF. The CDR3 bases are TGTGCCAGCAGTACTATCGGGACAAATAACTATGGCTACACCTTC.

A word on this clone: The sample has other DNA sequences that encode this CDR3 too. This chain uses TRBV30 with TRBJ1-5, with a weak D call TRBD1 (6 bases). V lost 0 bases to trimming and J lost 5 bases, with 8 bases between them. Germline loops: CDR1 GTSNPN, CDR2 SVGIG (reference sequence). CDR3 length equals 13 residues. This CDR3 is CAWSVGGDQPQHF. CDR3 DNA sequence: TGTGCCTGGAGTGTTGGGGGCGATCAGCCCCAGCATTTT.

CDR3 residues: CASIPDSNYEQYF. DNA of the CDR3: TGTGCCAGCATCCCCGACAGCAACTACGAGCAGTACTTC. The V call is TRBV5-5, the J call TRBJ2-7, with a possible D match to TRBD1 (5 bases). V lost 6 bases to trimming and J lost 3 bases, with 13 bases between them. CDR1 SGHKS and CDR2 YYEKEE come from the germline V gene (reference sequence). The CDR3 totals 13 residues.

The V call is TRBV6-1, the J call TRBJ1-6, with a tentative D call TRBD1 (5 bases). Between the trimmed V and J ends, which lost 7 bases and 4 bases, there was a span of 14 bases. Germline loops: CDR1 MNHNS, CDR2 SASEGT. The CDR3 is 15 residues long. CDR3: CASKTRGNYNSPLHF. CDR3 coding DNA: TGTGCCAGCAAGACCCGGGGGAATTATAATTCACCCCTCCACTTT.

This rearrangement joins TRBV9 to TRBJ1-3, with D perhaps TRBD1 (5 bases). Germline CDR1 and CDR2: SGDLS and YYNGEE. CDR3 length equals 17 residues. V lost 1 base to trimming and J lost 0 bases, with 14 bases between them. The CDR3 nucleotides read TGTGCCAGCAGCGTAAGCCCAGGGTTAAACTCTGGAAACACCATATATTTT. Protein product: CASSVSPGLNSGNTIYF.